This T cell receptor (beta chain) was documented in a study of T-cell reconstitution after alpha-beta-depleted transplantation in children. Study-wide results and caveats: TCRbeta diversity was high at day 60 in some patients (a result of surviving recipient T cells and thymic progenitors). One year after transplant, T-cell counts and diversity came mostly from newly produced T cells. Reportedly, alpha-beta T cells present about two months post-transplant originated from several hundred expanded clones of graft origin.

This CDR3 spans 17 amino acids. CDR1 SEHNR and CDR2 FQNEAQ come from the germline V gene (reference sequence). Losses at the gene ends were 2 bases for V and 2 bases for J; bases not matched to a gene: 6. This clonotype has just a few counts. The antigen is unknown. Unique molecular identifiers were built into the TCRbeta library. From the PCR reads, TCRdb called clonotypes with MiXCR, one entry per CDR3 protein. The sample lists about 250,000 distinct CDR3 sequences, roughly 25% seen once, with about 4.8% in the top ten. This TCR was sampled from a female patient younger than 10 who had a stem cell transplant for congenital amegakaryocytic thrombocytopenia, so the T cells may come from the graft donor. The material was PBMCs, mostly from graft donor cells, obtained 360 days after TCRalphabeta/CD19-depleted stem cell transplant. This chain links TRBV7-9 with TRBJ2-1; 10 bases are a match to TRBD2. The CDR3 DNA reads as TGTGCCAGCAGCTTATTAGGTAGCGGGAGGACCTACAATGAGCAGTTCTTC. This translates into CASSLLGSGRTYNEQFF. The complete variable domain, with remaining parts taken from reference TRBV7-9 and TRBJ2-1, reads DTGVSQNPRHKITKRGQNVTFRCDPISEHNRLYWYRQTLGQGPEFLTYFQNEAQLEKSRLLSDRFSAERPKGSFSTLEIQRTEQGDSAMYLCASSLLGSGRTYNEQFFGPGTRLTVL.